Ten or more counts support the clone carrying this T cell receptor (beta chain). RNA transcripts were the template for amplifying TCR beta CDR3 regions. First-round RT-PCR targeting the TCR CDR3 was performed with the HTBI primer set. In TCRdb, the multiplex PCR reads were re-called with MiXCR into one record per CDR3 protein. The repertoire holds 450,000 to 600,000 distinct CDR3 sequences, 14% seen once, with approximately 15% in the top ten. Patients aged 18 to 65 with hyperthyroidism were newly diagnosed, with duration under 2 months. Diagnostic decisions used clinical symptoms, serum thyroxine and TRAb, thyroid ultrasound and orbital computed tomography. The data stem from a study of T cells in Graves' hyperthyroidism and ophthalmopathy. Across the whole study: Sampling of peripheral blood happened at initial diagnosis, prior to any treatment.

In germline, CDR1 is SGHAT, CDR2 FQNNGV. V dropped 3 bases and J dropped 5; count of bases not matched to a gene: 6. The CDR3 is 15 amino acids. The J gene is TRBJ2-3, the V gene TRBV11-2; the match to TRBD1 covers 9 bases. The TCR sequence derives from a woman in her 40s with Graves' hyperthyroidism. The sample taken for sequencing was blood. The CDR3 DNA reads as TGTGCCAGCAGCTTGGGGACAGGGTTAAAAGATACGCAGTATTTT. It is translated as CASSLGTGLKDTQYF.